This TCR beta chain emerged from a study of long-term antiretroviral therapy in people with HIV. This CDR3 comprises 16 residues. Germline lookup yields CDR1 SGHDT and CDR2 YYEEEE. Trimming stripped 5 bases from V and 7 bases from J, with 19 bases between. United States facilities provided treatment to all participants with HIV. Survey-level immunoSEQ v3.0 assays were run. This table comes from immunoSEQ multiplex PCR, and its TCRdb copy is limited to in-frame clones, with some not included. The repertoire includes about 27,000 clones, roughly 85% of them detected once, and around 9.6% sits in the top ten. General observations from the study: Dominating the repertoire at all time points were the clones that expanded before ART.

Remarks on this clone: Its matching antigen is unknown.

This TCR derives from a man aged 35 to 55 with HIV. Sequenced material: unsorted PBMCs, taken 2.3 years after starting antiretroviral therapy. This chain connects TRBV5-6 to TRBJ1-6; D remains ambiguous. The CDR3 spells CASSGNVANRNSPLHF. The CDR3 DNA reads as TGTGCCAGCAGTGGTAACGTGGCGAATAGGAATTCACCCCTCCACTTT.